These T cell receptor beta chains were read from a single sample in a study of T cells in Graves' hyperthyroidism and ophthalmopathy. TCRdb re-analysed the multiplex PCR reads in MiXCR, keeping a single row per CDR3 protein. Of around 500,000 distinct CDR3 sequences listed, under 25% are singletons. The sequenced material came from blood. The receptors were gathered from a woman between 65 and 79 years old with Graves' ophthalmopathy. The CDR3 runs from the conserved cysteine through the conserved F or W. The D gene is left open where the match is weak. Rows give clone size only sometimes, using once, few, many, or a class for an expanded clone.

J gene: TRBJ2-7; clone size: NA; D gene: NA; V gene: TRBV5-1; CDR3 protein: CASSPQGTWQYF; CDR3 DNA: TGCGCCAGCAGCCCACAGGGTACCTGGCAGTACTTC
J gene: TRBJ2-1; clone size: few; D gene: TRBD2; V gene: TRBV7-2; CDR3 protein: CASSSSSGNPYNEQFF; CDR3 DNA: TGTGCCAGCAGCTCTAGTAGCGGGAACCCTTACAATGAGCAGTTCTTC
J gene: TRBJ1-3; clone size: NA; D gene: NA; V gene: TRBV7-2; CDR3 protein: CASSSGHLFSGNTIYF; CDR3 DNA: TGTGCCAGCAGCTCGGGACACCTTTTCTCTGGAAACACCATATATTTT
J gene: TRBJ2-3; clone size: few; D gene: TRBD2; V gene: TRBV7-3; CDR3 protein: CASTHCGPSGRGKDTQYF; CDR3 DNA: TGTGCCAGCACCCATTGTGGGCCTAGCGGGAGGGGTAAAGATACGCAGTATTTT
J gene: TRBJ1-5; clone size: NA; D gene: TRBD1; V gene: TRBV20-1; CDR3 protein: CSARETGASNRPQHF; CDR3 DNA: TGCAGTGCTAGAGAGACAGGGGCTAGCAATCGGCCCCAGCATTTT
J gene: TRBJ2-1; clone size: few; D gene: TRBD2; V gene: TRBV3-1; CDR3 protein: CASSQASGVAYNEQFF; CDR3 DNA: TGTGCCAGCAGCCAGGCTAGCGGAGTAGCGTACAATGAGCAGTTCTTC
J gene: TRBJ2-2; clone size: few; D gene: TRBD1; V gene: TRBV10-2; CDR3 protein: CASSAQGARVGELFF; CDR3 DNA: TGCGCCAGCAGTGCTCAGGGGGCGCGAGTGGGGGAGCTGTTTTTT
J gene: TRBJ2-7; clone size: NA; D gene: TRBD2; V gene: TRBV5-1; CDR3 protein: CASSFLAGGLREQYF; CDR3 DNA: TGCGCCAGCAGCTTCTTAGCGGGAGGGCTAAGGGAGCAGTACTTC
J gene: TRBJ1-2; clone size: NA; D gene: NA; V gene: TRBV7-6; CDR3 protein: CASSSRLGAGYTF; CDR3 DNA: TGTGCCAGCAGCTCACGGCTCGGGGCTGGCTACACCTTC
J gene: TRBJ2-7; clone size: few; D gene: NA; V gene: TRBV12-3/TRBV12-4; CDR3 protein: CASSFLLPRSAEQYF; CDR3 DNA: TGTGCCAGCAGTTTTCTGCTTCCTAGATCGGCCGAGCAGTACTTC